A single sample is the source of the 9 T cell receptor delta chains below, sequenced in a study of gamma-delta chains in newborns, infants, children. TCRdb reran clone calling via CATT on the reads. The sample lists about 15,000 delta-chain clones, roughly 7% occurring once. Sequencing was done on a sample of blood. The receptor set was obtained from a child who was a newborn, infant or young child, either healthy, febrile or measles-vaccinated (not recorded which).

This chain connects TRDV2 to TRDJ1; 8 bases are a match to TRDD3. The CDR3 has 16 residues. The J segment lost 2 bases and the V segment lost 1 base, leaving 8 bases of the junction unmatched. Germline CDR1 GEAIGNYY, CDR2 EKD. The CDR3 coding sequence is TGTGCCTGTGACACTTGGGGGATCCGGAGAACCGATAAACTCATCTTT. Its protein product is CACDTWGIRRTDKLIF.

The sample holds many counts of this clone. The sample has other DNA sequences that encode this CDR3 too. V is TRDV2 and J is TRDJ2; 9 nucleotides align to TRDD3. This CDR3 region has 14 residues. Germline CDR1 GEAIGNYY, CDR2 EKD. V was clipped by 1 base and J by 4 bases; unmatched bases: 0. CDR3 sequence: CACDTGDTTAQLFF. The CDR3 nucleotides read TGTGCCTGTGACACGGGGGATACGACAGCACAACTCTTCTTT.

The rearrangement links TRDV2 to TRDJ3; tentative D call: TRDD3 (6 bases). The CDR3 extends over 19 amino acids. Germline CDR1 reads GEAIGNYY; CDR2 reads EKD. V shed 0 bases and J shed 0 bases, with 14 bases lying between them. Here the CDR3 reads CACDTLGGKSSWDTRQMFF. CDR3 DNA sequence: TGTGCCTGTGACACCCTTGGGGGTAAAAGCTCCTGGGACACCCGACAGATGTTTTTC.

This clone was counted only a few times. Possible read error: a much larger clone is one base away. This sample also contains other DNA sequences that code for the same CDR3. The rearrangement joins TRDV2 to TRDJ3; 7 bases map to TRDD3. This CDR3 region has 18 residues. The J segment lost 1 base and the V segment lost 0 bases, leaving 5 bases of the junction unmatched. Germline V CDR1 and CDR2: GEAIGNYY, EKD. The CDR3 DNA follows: TGTGCCTGTGACACCGCCGGGGGATTTTCCTGGGACACCCGACAGATGTTTTTC. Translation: CACDTAGGFSWDTRQMFF.

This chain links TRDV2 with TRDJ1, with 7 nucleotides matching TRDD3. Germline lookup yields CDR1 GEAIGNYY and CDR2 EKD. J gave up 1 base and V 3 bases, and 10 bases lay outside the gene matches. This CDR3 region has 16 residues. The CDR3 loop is CACDYWGSRGTDKLIF. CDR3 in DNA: TGTGCCTGTGACTACTGGGGATCAAGGGGCACCGATAAACTCATCTTT.

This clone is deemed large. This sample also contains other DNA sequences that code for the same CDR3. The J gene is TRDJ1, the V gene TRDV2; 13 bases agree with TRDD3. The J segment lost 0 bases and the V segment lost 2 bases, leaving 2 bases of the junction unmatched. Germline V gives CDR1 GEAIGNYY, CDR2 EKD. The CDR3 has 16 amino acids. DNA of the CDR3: TGTGCCTGTGACATACTGGGGGATACGTACACCGATAAACTCATCTTT. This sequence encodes CACDILGDTYTDKLIF.

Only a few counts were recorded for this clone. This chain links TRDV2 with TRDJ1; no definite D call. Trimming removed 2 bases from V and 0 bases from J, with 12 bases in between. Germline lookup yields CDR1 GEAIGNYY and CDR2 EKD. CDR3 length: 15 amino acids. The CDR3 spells CACDILREYTDKLIF. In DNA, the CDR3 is TGTGCCTGTGACATACTGCGGGAATACACCGATAAACTCATCTTT.

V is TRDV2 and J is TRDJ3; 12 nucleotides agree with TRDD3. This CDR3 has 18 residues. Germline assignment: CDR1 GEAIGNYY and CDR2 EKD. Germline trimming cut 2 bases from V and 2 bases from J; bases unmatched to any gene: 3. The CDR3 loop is CACDKLGDTTWDTRQMFF. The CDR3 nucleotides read TGTGCCTGTGACAAACTGGGGGATACTACCTGGGACACCCGACAGATGTTTTTC.

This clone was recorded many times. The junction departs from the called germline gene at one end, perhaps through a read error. The DNA of the CDR3 is TGTGCCTGTGACCGGGTGGGGGATACGCTGACCGCACAACTCTTCTTT. This gives the protein CACDRVGDTLTAQLFF. This chain uses TRDV2 with TRDJ2; 11 positions match TRDD3. The germline gives CDR1 GEAIGNYY, CDR2 EKD. There are 16 residues in the CDR3.